This T cell receptor beta chain was recovered during a study of cytomegalovirus exposure and HLA in healthy donors. This clone was counted between two and nine times. The PCR contained 60 Vbeta and 13 Jbeta primers. Sequenced by immunoSEQ multiplex PCR; TCRdb stores in-frame clones only, minus some. The sample shows 90,000 to 150,000 clones, roughly 9% of them seen only once. Germline V CDR1 and CDR2: SGHTA, FQGNSA. CDR3 length: 15 amino acids. V lost 1 base, J lost 7 bases, and 13 bases lay in between. J is TRBJ2-2 and V is TRBV7-2; tentatively, D is TRBD1 (5 bases). Specimen: PBMCs. The TCR comes from a woman aged 40 to 55 in good health and CMV-seropositive. CDR3 in DNA: TGTGCCAGCAGCTTAGGGCAGGTTAGGGGCGGGGAGCTGTTTTTT. This encodes CASSLGQVRGGELFF.